The 14 T cell receptor beta chains below all came from one sample that was sequenced in a study of blood T cell repertoires in COVID-19. Clones were sequenced by immunoSEQ multiplex PCR, and TCRdb holds only the in-frame ones, with some missing. The sample includes some 240,000 clones, roughly four fifths of them seen just once. Sequencing was performed on PBMCs or T cells enriched from blood (not recorded which). These receptors originate from a man aged 50 to 60 who had recovered from COVID-19.

The chain couples TRBV29-1 to TRBJ1-2; TRBD1 might be the D (6 bases). Germline lookup yields CDR1 SQVTM and CDR2 ANQGSEA. The V end lost 7 bases, the J end lost 5 bases, and 23 bases lay between the germline ends. The CDR3 sequence is 15 residues long. Written as DNA, the CDR3 is TGCAGCGCAGCGAAGGACCAGGGGTCGGGATATGGCTACACCTTC. This translates into CSAAKDQGSGYGYTF.

The chain joins TRBV6-5 to TRBJ2-1, with a tentative D call TRBD1 (6 bases). The CDR3 sequence is 16 residues long. CDR1 is MNHEY and CDR2 is SVGAGI in the germline V gene. The V gene lost 3 bases and the J gene lost 7 bases, with 19 bases spanning the gap. The CDR3 sequence: CASSYHRARQKNEQFF. The CDR3 DNA reads as TGTGCCAGCAGTTATCACAGGGCCCGGCAAAAAAATGAGCAGTTCTTC.

This chain links TRBV7-9 with TRBJ2-7; 7 bases agree with TRBD1. There are 14 residues in the CDR3. V was pared by 4 bases and J by 2 bases, with 5 bases of the junction left unmatched. CDR1 is SEHNR and CDR2 is FQNEAQ in the germline V gene (reference sequence). The CDR3 reads CASSSLTGTYEQYF. DNA for the CDR3: TGTGCCAGCAGCTCCCTGACAGGGACCTACGAGCAGTACTTC.

V is TRBV7-8 and J is TRBJ2-3; 7 nucleotides match TRBD1. The CDR3 contains 15 residues. Germline CDR1 is SGHVS and CDR2 is FQNEAQ. With V trimmed by 7 bases and J by 2 bases, 9 bases remained unmatched. The CDR3: CASTDEGALTDTQYF. CDR3 coding DNA: TGTGCCAGCACCGATGAGGGGGCACTCACAGATACGCAGTATTTT.

This chain uses TRBV13 with TRBJ2-2; 12 nucleotides match TRBD2. Germline V lookup: CDR1 PRHDT, CDR2 FYEKMQ (reference sequence). V trimming: 6 bases; J trimming: 4 bases; junction bases outside the gene matches: 6. CDR3 length equals 16 residues. The CDR3 region has the DNA TGTGCCAGCAGACAACTAGCGGGGGGACTCACCGGGGAGCTGTTTTTT. It codes for CASRQLAGGLTGELFF.

The genes are TRBV7-6 and TRBJ1-2; no clear D gene. The germline CDR1 and CDR2 sequences are SGHVS and FNYEAQ. V gave up 2 bases and J gave up 7 bases, with 14 bases separating them. CDR3 length equals 14 residues. Here the CDR3 DNA reads TGTGCCAGCAGCTTAAGTATGGAGGGCGGTGGCTACACCTTC. Translation gives CASSLSMEGGGYTF.

J is TRBJ1-1 and V is TRBV18, with 8 bases that match TRBD1. The CDR3 contains 17 residues. CDR1 KGHSH and CDR2 LQKENI come from the germline V gene. J was trimmed by 1 base and V by 4 bases; bases with no gene match: 11. Here the CDR3 reads CASSRGNVGTGNTEAFF. Written as DNA, the CDR3 is TGTGCCAGCTCACGGGGGAATGTTGGGACAGGGAACACTGAAGCTTTCTTT.

In nucleotides, the CDR3 is TGTGCCATCAGTGATAGCGGGGAAAGAGAGACCCAGTACTTC. It is translated as CAISDSGERETQYF. This chain links TRBV10-3 with TRBJ2-5; 8 bases fit TRBD2. The V gene's germline CDR1 is ENHRY and CDR2 SYGVKD. The CDR3 consists of 14 residues. V was pared by 3 bases and J by 4 bases, with 4 bases of the junction left unmatched.

The chain joins TRBV4-3 to TRBJ1-1; TRBD1 is a possible D gene (5 bases). The CDR3 runs to 14 residues. V shed 0 bases and J shed 7 bases, with 12 bases lying between them. Germline V gives CDR1 LGHNA, CDR2 YSLEER. CDR3 in amino acids: CASSQDNGGIEAFF. As DNA, the CDR3 is TGCGCCAGCAGCCAAGATAACGGGGGGATTGAAGCTTTCTTT.

DNA for the CDR3: TGTGCCAGCAGCTCTCAGGGGGCCCTGGGCACCCAGTACTTC. It encodes CASSSQGALGTQYF. The chain recombines TRBV7-9 with TRBJ2-5; TRBD1 aligns across 8 bases. Germline-derived CDR1 and CDR2 are SEHNR and FQNEAQ (reference sequence). With V trimmed by 4 bases and J by 8 bases, 9 bases remained unmatched. This CDR3 has 14 amino acids.

In DNA form, the CDR3 reads TGTGCCAGCAGCTTGTCTCCCCCCTCCTACGAGCAGTACTTC. It specifies CASSLSPPSYEQYF. The chain couples TRBV5-6 to TRBJ2-7; D uncertain. Between the trimmed V and J ends, which lost 1 base and 0 bases, there was a span of 8 bases. The CDR3 length is 14 residues. Germline CDR1 SGHDT, CDR2 YYEEEE.

This clone appeared a single time. V usage is TRBV9 and J usage is TRBJ1-2, with D unresolved. V lost 0 bases and J lost 4, with 22 bases in between. In germline, CDR1 is SGDLS, CDR2 YYNGEE. The CDR3 length is 18 residues. CDR3 in DNA: TGTGCCAGCAGCGTAGAGGCGGGCGAGGCGGGTGCATCCTATGGCTACACCTTC. Translating gives CASSVEAGEAGASYGYTF.

This clone was recorded once. The V call is TRBV7-9, the J call TRBJ2-7, with D perhaps matching TRBD2 (6 bases). V was pared by 5 bases and J by 4 bases, with 21 bases between. Germline CDR1 and CDR2: SEHNR and FQNEAQ (reference sequence). The CDR3 loop spans 16 amino acids. CDR3 sequence (DNA): TGTGCCAGCAGCCCCCAGAGGGATTTGGGGACTTACGAGCAGTACTTC. The encoded protein is CASSPQRDLGTYEQYF.

The chain carries TRBV7-9 and TRBJ2-5; a possible D gene is TRBD2 (7 bases). This CDR3 spans 14 amino acids. Germline CDR1 is SEHNR and CDR2 is FQNEAQ (reference sequence). V was pared by 3 bases and J by 5 bases, with 13 bases between. The CDR3 coding sequence is TGTGCCAGCAGCTTGCGGGGGCGTGAGGAGACCCAGTACTTC. It specifies CASSLRGREETQYF. Together with reference TRBV7-9 and TRBJ2-5, the CDR3 gives the full variable domain: DTGVSQNPRHKITKRGQNVTFRCDPISEHNRLYWYRQTLGQGPEFLTYFQNEAQLEKSRLLSDRFSAERPKGSFSTLEIQRTEQGDSAMYLCASSLRGREETQYFGPGTRLLVL.